What follows are 11 T cell receptor beta chains derived from one specimen sequenced in a study of T cell repertoires in cytomegalovirus infection. Antigens of these TCRs are unknown. Each CDR3 protein gets one entry after TCRdb re-called the reads with MiXCR. The table lists about 920,000 distinct CDR3 sequences, more than 25% of them singletons. The sequencing here drew on cultured CD8+ T cells from PBMCs, taken from culture after CMV antigen stimulation. The receptor set was obtained from a human donor in good health (CMV status not recorded). Some clones in this sample may be carry-over from other donors' samples.

At least ten counts were recorded for this clonotype. The chain is built from TRBV7-2 and TRBJ2-5; D remains ambiguous. V was pared by 4 bases and J by 5 bases, with 11 bases between. In germline, CDR1 is SGHTA, CDR2 FQGNSA. This CDR3 spans 13 amino acids. CDR3 sequence (DNA): TGTGCCAGCAGCTCCCAGGCCGTGGAGACCCAGTACTTC. As protein: CASSSQAVETQYF. The variable domain in full, completed from reference TRBV7-2 and TRBJ2-5, reads GAGVSQSPSNKVTEKGKDVELRCDPISGHTALYWYRQSLGQGLEFLIYFQGNSAPDKSGLPSDRFSAERTGGSVSTLTIQRTQQEDSAVYLCASSSQAVETQYFGPGTRLLVL.

The sample holds many counts of this clonotype. The chain is built from TRBV7-2 and TRBJ2-7; TRBD1 matches 7 bases. The CDR3 extends over 15 amino acids. Trimming at V came to 2 bases and at J to 5 bases, leaving 9 bases not matched to a gene. The V gene's germline CDR1 is SGHTA and CDR2 FQGNSA. The CDR3 region is CASSLKGQNRDEQYF. CDR3 bases: TGTGCCAGCAGCTTAAAGGGACAGAACCGAGACGAGCAGTACTTC. Filled out from reference TRBV7-2 and TRBJ2-7, the complete variable domain reads GAGVSQSPSNKVTEKGKDVELRCDPISGHTALYWYRQSLGQGLEFLIYFQGNSAPDKSGLPSDRFSAERTGGSVSTLTIQRTQQEDSAVYLCASSLKGQNRDEQYFGPGTRLTVT.

The sample holds many counts of this clonotype. The chain carries TRBV24-1 and TRBJ2-3; 12 bases match TRBD2. The CDR3 has 17 amino acids. Trimming took 3 bases from V and 2 from J; bases not matched to a gene: 5. Per the germline V gene, CDR1 is KGHDR and CDR2 is SFDVKD. This chain's CDR3 is CATSDPTSGGLTDTQYF. CDR3 DNA sequence: TGTGCCACCAGTGATCCGACTAGCGGGGGCCTCACAGATACGCAGTATTTT.

V and J are TRBV4-3 and TRBJ2-2, with 8 bases lining up with TRBD1. Germline CDR1 and CDR2: LGHNA and YSLEER. The CDR3 extends over 18 amino acids. V lost 2 bases, J lost 1 base, and 9 bases stayed unmatched. DNA for the CDR3: TGCGCCAGCAGCCAACAACGACCGGGACAGGAGAACACCGGGGAGCTGTTTTTT. Protein sequence: CASSQQRPGQENTGELFF.

This clonotype was counted between two and nine times. This chain links TRBV27 with TRBJ1-5; perhaps TRBD1 as D (5 bases). The germline CDR1 and CDR2 sequences are MNHEY and SMNVEV (reference sequence). CDR3 length equals 13 residues. V was pared by 3 bases and J by 5 bases, with 8 bases between. The CDR3: CASSFIGDQPQHF. For the CDR3, the DNA is TGTGCCAGCAGTTTCATAGGGGATCAGCCCCAGCATTTT.

Many counts were recorded for this clonotype. The chain carries TRBV7-4 and TRBJ1-5; 10 nucleotides agree with TRBD1. V lost 1 base, J lost 5 bases, and 26 bases stayed unmatched. The CDR3 sequence is 23 residues long. Germline V gene sequence: CDR1 SGHVT, CDR2 SQSDAQ. The CDR3 region has the DNA TGTGCCAGCAGCTTAGTAGGTGGGACAGGGGAGCACTTACGCGAGTGGGAGGATCAGCCCCAGCATTTT. Its protein product is CASSLVGGTGEHLREWEDQPQHF.

With regard to this clonotype: A much larger clone is a single base away; this may be a read error. V and J are TRBV7-9 and TRBJ2-7, with TRBD2 as a possible D gene (6 bases). CDR1 SEHNR and CDR2 FQNEAQ come from the germline V gene (reference sequence). The CDR3 has 13 residues. In DNA form, the CDR3 reads TGTGCCAGCCAGGACTGGGACTCCTACGAGCAGCACTTC. Encoded protein: CASQDWDSYEQHF.

This clonotype has more than one count but fewer than ten. V is TRBV5-1 and J is TRBJ1-1; 9 positions match TRBD1. Losses at the gene ends were 0 bases for V and 1 base for J; bases not matched to a gene: 7. Germline loops: CDR1 SGHRS, CDR2 YFSETQ. CDR3 length: 17 amino acids. CDR3 nucleotides: TGCGCCAGCAGCTTGGTTCGACAGGGGGTGGGGAACACTGAAGCTTTCTTT. This sequence encodes CASSLVRQGVGNTEAFF.

The rearrangement links TRBV6-5 to TRBJ2-1, with unresolved D. Germline-derived CDR1 and CDR2 are MNHEY and SVGAGI. The CDR3 is made up of 15 amino acids. The germline V and J ends were trimmed by 4 bases and 5 bases, with 15 bases remaining between them. The CDR3 loop reads CASSSSPLAHNEQFF. DNA of the CDR3: TGTGCCAGCAGTTCGTCCCCCTTAGCCCACAATGAGCAGTTCTTC.

The rearrangement uses TRBV29-1 and TRBJ2-1; D is perhaps TRBD2 (6 bases). Between the trimmed V and J ends, which lost 2 bases and 3 bases, there was a span of 17 bases. The CDR3 has 16 amino acids. Germline V gives CDR1 SQVTM, CDR2 ANQGSEA. CDR3 loop: CSVESGVPALYNEQFF. In DNA, the CDR3 is TGCAGCGTTGAATCGGGGGTCCCGGCCCTCTACAATGAGCAGTTCTTC.

This clonotype was seen at least ten times. A junction end diverges from the germline sequence, so it may reflect a read error. The chain links TRBV4-1 to TRBJ2-1, with TRBD1 as a possible D gene (5 bases). The CDR3 covers 12 residues. The germline V gene has CDR1 MGHRA and CDR2 YSYEKL. The DNA for the CDR3 is TGTGCCAGCAGCCAGGGTTACAATGAGCAGTTCTTC. This translates into CASSQGYNEQFF.